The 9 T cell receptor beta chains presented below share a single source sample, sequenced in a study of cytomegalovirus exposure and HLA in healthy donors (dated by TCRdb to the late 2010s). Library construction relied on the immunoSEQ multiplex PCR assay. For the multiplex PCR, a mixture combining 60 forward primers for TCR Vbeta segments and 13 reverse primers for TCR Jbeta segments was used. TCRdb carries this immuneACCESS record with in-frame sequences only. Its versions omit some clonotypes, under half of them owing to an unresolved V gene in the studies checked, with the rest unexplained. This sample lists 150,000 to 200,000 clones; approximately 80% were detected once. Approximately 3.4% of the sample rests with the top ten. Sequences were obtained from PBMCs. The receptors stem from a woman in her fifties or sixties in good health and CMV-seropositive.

The CDR3 DNA follows: TGTGCCAGCAGTCCCAGCATAGGCAGGGGATTACAAGAGACCCAGTACTTC. The encoded protein is CASSPSIGRGLQETQYF. The rearrangement links TRBV28 to TRBJ2-5, with D perhaps matching TRBD1 (6 bases). V lost 5 bases, J lost 2 bases, and 21 bases lay in between. The CDR3 runs to 17 residues. From germline, CDR1 is MDHEN and CDR2 SYDVKM.

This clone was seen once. The CDR3 protein is CASSLAGGLGETQYF. The CDR3 DNA is TGCGCCAGCAGCTTGGCCGGGGGGTTGGGGGAGACCCAGTACTTC. The chain links TRBV5-1 to TRBJ2-5; 7 bases match TRBD2. V gave up 0 bases and J gave up 5 bases; unmatched junction bases: 7. The CDR3 is made up of 15 amino acids. CDR1 SGHRS and CDR2 YFSETQ come from the germline V gene. Complete variable domain (other parts from reference TRBV5-1 and TRBJ2-5): KAGVTQTPRYLIKTRGQQVTLSCSPISGHRSVSWYQQTPGQGLQFLFEYFSETQRNKGNFPGRFSGRQFSNSRSEMNVSTLELGDSALYLCASSLAGGLGETQYFGPGTRLLVL.

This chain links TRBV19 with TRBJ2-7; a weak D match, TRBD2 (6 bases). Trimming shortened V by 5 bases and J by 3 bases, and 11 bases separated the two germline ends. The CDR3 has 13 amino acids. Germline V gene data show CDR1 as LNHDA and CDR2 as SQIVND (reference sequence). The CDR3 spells CASSPTRFYEQYF. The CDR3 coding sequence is TGTGCCAGTAGTCCGACTAGATTCTACGAGCAGTACTTC. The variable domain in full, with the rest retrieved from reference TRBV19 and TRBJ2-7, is DGGITQSPKYLFRKEGQNVTLSCEQNLNHDAMYWYRQDPGQGLRLIYYSQIVNDFQKGDIAEGYSVSREKKESFPLTVTSAQKNPTAFYLCASSPTRFYEQYFGPGTRLTVT.

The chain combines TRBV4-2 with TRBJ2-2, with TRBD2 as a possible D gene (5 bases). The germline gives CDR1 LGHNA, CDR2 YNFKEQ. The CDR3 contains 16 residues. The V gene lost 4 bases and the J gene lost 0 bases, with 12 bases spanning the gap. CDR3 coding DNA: TGTGCCAGCAGCCCAAACCCGGGGACGAACACCGGGGAGCTGTTTTTT. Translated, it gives CASSPNPGTNTGELFF.

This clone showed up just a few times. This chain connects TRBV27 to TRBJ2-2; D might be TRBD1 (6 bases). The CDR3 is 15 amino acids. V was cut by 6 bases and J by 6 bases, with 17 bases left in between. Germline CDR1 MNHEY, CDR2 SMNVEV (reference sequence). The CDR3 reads CASSEQGYSSGELFF. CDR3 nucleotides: TGTGCCAGCAGCGAACAGGGTTACAGTTCCGGGGAGCTGTTTTTT.

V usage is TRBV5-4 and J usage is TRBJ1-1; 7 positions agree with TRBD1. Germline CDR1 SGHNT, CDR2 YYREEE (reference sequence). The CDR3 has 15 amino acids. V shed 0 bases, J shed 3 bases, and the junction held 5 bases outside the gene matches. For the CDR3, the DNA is TGTGCCAGCAGCTTGGTGGGCAGGGGGTACACTGAAGCTTTCTTT. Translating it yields CASSLVGRGYTEAFF.

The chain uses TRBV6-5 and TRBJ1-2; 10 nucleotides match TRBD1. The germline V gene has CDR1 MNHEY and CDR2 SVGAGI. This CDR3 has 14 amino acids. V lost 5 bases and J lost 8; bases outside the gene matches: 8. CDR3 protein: CASSRDRGERGYTF. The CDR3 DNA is TGTGCCAGCAGTCGGGACAGGGGAGAACGAGGCTACACCTTC.

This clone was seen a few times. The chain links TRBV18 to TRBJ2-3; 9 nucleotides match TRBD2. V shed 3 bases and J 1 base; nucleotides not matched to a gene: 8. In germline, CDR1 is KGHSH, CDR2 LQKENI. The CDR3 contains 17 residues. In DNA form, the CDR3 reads TGTGCCAGCTCACCTACCCCGGCTAGCGGGGGCACAGATACGCAGTATTTT. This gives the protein CASSPTPASGGTDTQYF.

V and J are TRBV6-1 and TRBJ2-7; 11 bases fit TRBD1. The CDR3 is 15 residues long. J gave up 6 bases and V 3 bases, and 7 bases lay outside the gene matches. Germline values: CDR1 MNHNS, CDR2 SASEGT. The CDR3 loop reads CASSEMAGQGVEQYF. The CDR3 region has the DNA TGTGCCAGCAGTGAGATGGCGGGACAGGGGGTCGAGCAGTACTTC.